These 27 T cell receptor beta chains originate from one sample sequenced in a study of T cell repertoires in aging, cancer and after chemotherapy. The template was genomic DNA from peripheral blood, not RNA. Rearranged V-D-J TRB sequences were amplified with a mixed TRB-A/B primer pool. TCRdb fed the multiplex PCR reads into MiXCR, producing one record per CDR3 protein. The data hold some 670 distinct CDR3 sequences, with 27% observed a single time. The source material was blood. These receptors were taken from a human donor with a blood cancer.

This clonotype is medium-sized by share. The V gene is TRBV20-1, the J gene TRBJ2-2; the D gene is possibly TRBD1 (6 bases). CDR1 and CDR2 (germline): DFQATT, SNEGSKA (reference sequence). The CDR3 covers 13 residues. Trimming left V 5 bases short and J 2 bases short, with 9 bases between. CDR3 sequence (DNA): TGCAGTGCTCGCAGGGGAAACACCGGGGAGCTGTTTTTT. As protein: CSARRGNTGELFF.

V usage is TRBV5-1 and J usage is TRBJ1-2; 8 bases fit TRBD1. Germline CDR1 reads SGHRS; CDR2 reads YFSETQ. This CDR3 region has 15 residues. After removal of 4 bases from V and 5 bases from J, the junction contained 10 bases not matched to a gene. The DNA of the CDR3 is TGCGCCAGCAGCCCGCAGACTACAGGGGGATATGGCTACACCTTC. It translates to CASSPQTTGGYGYTF.

A note on this clonotype: A much larger clonotype is one base distant, so this may be a read error. This chain links TRBV11-2 with TRBJ2-7, with D perhaps matching TRBD1 or TRBD2 (6 bases each). V gave up 8 bases and J gave up 1 base, with 21 bases separating them. Per the germline V gene, CDR1 is SGHAT and CDR2 is FQNNGV. The CDR3 spans 16 residues. The DNA for the CDR3 is TGTGCCAGCTCCCGCTCAGAGCAGGGGACTTCCTACGAGCAGTACTTC. It yields the protein CASSRSEQGTSYEQYF.

The chain couples TRBV7-9 to TRBJ1-1, with D perhaps matching TRBD1 (5 bases). V lost 1 base to trimming and J lost 4 bases, with 7 bases between them. The CDR3 extends over 13 amino acids. Looked up from germline, CDR1 is SEHNR and CDR2 is FQNEAQ (reference sequence). CDR3 DNA: TGTGCCAGCAGCTTAGGGGGGGGCACTGAAGCTTTCTTT. Translated: CASSLGGGTEAFF. Based on the CDR3 plus reference TRBV7-9 and TRBJ1-1, the full variable domain is DTGVSQNPRHKITKRGQNVTFRCDPISEHNRLYWYRQTLGQGPEFLTYFQNEAQLEKSRLLSDRFSAERPKGSFSTLEIQRTEQGDSAMYLCASSLGGGTEAFFGQGTRLTVV.

By sample share, this clonotype is medium-sized (0.01 to 0.1%). This chain connects TRBV4-3 to TRBJ1-2, with TRBD1 as a possible D gene (5 bases). CDR1 is LGHNA, CDR2 YSLEER, per germline. Trimming pared 1 base from V and 7 bases from J, leaving 16 bases between. CDR3 length equals 15 residues. CDR3 in amino acids: CASSQGAQGLGGYTF. The DNA of the CDR3 is TGCGCCAGCAGCCAAGGAGCGCAGGGCTTGGGTGGCTACACCTTC.

By share of the sample, this clonotype is medium-sized (0.01 to 0.1%). This chain joins TRBV28 and TRBJ2-3; 7 nucleotides match TRBD2. Germline CDR1 reads MDHEN; CDR2 reads SYDVKM. V was clipped by 4 bases and J by 0 bases; unmatched bases: 7. This CDR3 has 16 amino acids. This CDR3 reads CASSSPRGESTDTQYF. For the CDR3, the DNA is TGTGCCAGCAGTTCCCCACGGGGGGAGAGCACAGATACGCAGTATTTT.

This clonotype is judged medium-sized (0.01 to 0.1%). V gene TRBV5-1 combines with J gene TRBJ2-5; 10 nucleotides align to TRBD2. The CDR3 has 16 residues. Germline values: CDR1 SGHRS, CDR2 YFSETQ. The V segment lost 4 bases and the J segment 1 base; nucleotides outside the gene matches: 7. The CDR3 is CASSLGLAAIQETQYF. CDR3 nucleotide sequence: TGCGCCAGCAGCCTAGGACTAGCGGCAATCCAAGAGACCCAGTACTTC.

Comment on this clonotype: A much larger clone lies one base from this, so it may be a read error. This chain joins TRBV7-3 and TRBJ2-6; D may be TRBD1 (5 bases). This CDR3 has 18 amino acids. V was shortened by 9 bases and J by 2 bases, with 23 bases between the two germline ends. The germline V gene has CDR1 SGHTA and CDR2 FQGTGA. The CDR3 nucleotides read TGTGCCAGAAGCCCCACCTGGGGCAGGGCGGCTGGGGCCAACGTCCTGACTTTC. It encodes CARSPTWGRAAGANVLTF. The variable domain in full, with the rest retrieved from reference TRBV7-3 and TRBJ2-6, is GAGVSQTPSNKVTEKGKYVELRCDPISGHTALYWYRQSLGQGPEFLIYFQGTGAADDSGLPNDRFFAVRPEGSVSTLKIQRTERGDSAVYLCARSPTWGRAAGANVLTFGAGSRLTVL.

Sample share makes this clonotype medium-sized. The chain couples TRBV20-1 to TRBJ2-1; no clear D gene. From germline, CDR1 is DFQATT and CDR2 SNEGSKA (reference sequence). Trimming took 3 bases from V and 7 from J, leaving 19 bases between them. The CDR3 is made up of 15 amino acids. The CDR3, as DNA: TGCAGTGCTAGGGTTGGGAAGGGATTTGGTAATGAGCAGTTCTTC. Translating it yields CSARVGKGFGNEQFF.

In this sample, this clonotype is large. This chain connects TRBV30 to TRBJ2-3; D gene ambiguous. In germline, CDR1 is GTSNPN, CDR2 SVGIG (reference sequence). V was trimmed by 5 bases and J by 2 bases, leaving 5 bases between them. The CDR3 runs to 11 residues. The CDR3, as DNA: TGTGCCTGGGGAACCACAGATACGCAGTATTTT. It codes for CAWGTTDTQYF.

The chain carries TRBV6-2 or TRBV6-3 and TRBJ2-3; TRBD2 matches 10 bases. The V gene's germline CDR1 is MNHEY and CDR2 SVGEGT. V dropped 6 bases and J dropped 1; count of bases not matched to a gene: 4. This CDR3 is 15 amino acids long. Written as DNA, the CDR3 is TGTGCCAGCAGGAGGCTAGCGGGGGGCACAGATACGCAGTATTTT. This translates into CASRRLAGGTDTQYF.

By share of the sample, this clonotype is medium-sized. V gene TRBV7-3 combines with J gene TRBJ2-2, with 9 positions matching TRBD2. Losses at the gene ends were 3 bases for V and 1 base for J; bases not matched to a gene: 0. The V gene's germline CDR1 is SGHTA and CDR2 FQGTGA. The CDR3 is 15 residues long. The CDR3 sequence: CASSFSGGNTGELFF. In DNA, the CDR3 is TGTGCCAGCAGCTTTAGCGGGGGGAACACCGGGGAGCTGTTTTTT.

The chain joins TRBV18 to TRBJ2-1; perhaps TRBD2 as D (6 bases). Germline loops: CDR1 KGHSH, CDR2 LQKENI. The CDR3 runs 15 residues. Trimming left V 6 bases short and J 4 bases short, with 16 bases between. The CDR3 DNA follows: TGTGCCAGCTCTCCCCGGGACTCGCTTTACAATGAGCAGTTCTTC. It is translated as CASSPRDSLYNEQFF.

The V call is TRBV7-6, the J call TRBJ2-3; TRBD2 might be the D (7 bases). The V gene lost 5 bases and the J gene lost 5 bases, with 20 bases spanning the gap. The CDR3 covers 16 residues. Germline V lookup: CDR1 SGHVS, CDR2 FNYEAQ. CDR3 loop: CASSRAWGGGEDTQYF. The CDR3 DNA reads TGTGCCAGCAGCCGGGCCTGGGGGGGCGGGGAAGATACGCAGTATTTT.

This clonotype is labeled medium-sized (0.01 to 0.1%). The chain couples TRBV20-1 to TRBJ2-7; D is unclear. V was clipped by 0 bases and J by 2 bases, with 5 bases between them. Per the germline V gene, CDR1 is DFQATT and CDR2 is SNEGSKA (reference sequence). The CDR3 is made up of 12 amino acids. CDR3 loop: CSARDDPYEQYF. The CDR3 DNA reads TGCAGTGCTAGAGATGACCCCTACGAGCAGTACTTC.

The chain links TRBV4-3 to TRBJ2-3, with 14 bases identical to TRBD2. The germline gives CDR1 LGHNA, CDR2 YSLEER. Trimming at V came to 4 bases and at J to 1 base, leaving 1 base not matched to a gene. The CDR3 totals 16 residues. The CDR3 bases are TGCGCCAGCAGCCGGGGACTAGCGGGGGGCACAGATACGCAGTATTTT. This codes for CASSRGLAGGTDTQYF.

The V and J genes are TRBV20-1 and TRBJ1-1; 9 nucleotides agree with TRBD1. Germline assignment: CDR1 DFQATT and CDR2 SNEGSKA (reference sequence). The CDR3 runs to 16 residues. With V trimmed by 6 bases and J by 5 bases, 16 bases remained unmatched. DNA of the CDR3: TGCAGTGCCCGAGTCCCGGGACAGGGAGTAGGTACTGAAGCTTTCTTT. Protein: CSARVPGQGVGTEAFF.

A word on this clonotype: This sequence may be a read error, since a much larger clone differs from it by one base. The CDR3 here is CSSSSRGQSGTEAFF. CDR3 nucleotides: TGTTCCAGCAGCTCTAGGGGGCAATCGGGGACTGAAGCTTTCTTT. The gene calls are TRBV7-2 and TRBJ1-1; 7 bases match TRBD1. The CDR3 runs to 15 residues. Germline V CDR1 and CDR2: SGHTA, FQGNSA.

By sample fraction, this clonotype is medium-sized. J is TRBJ1-1 and V is TRBV19; a possible D gene is TRBD1 (6 bases). Trimming pared 6 bases from V and 1 base from J, leaving 15 bases between. The V gene's germline CDR1 is LNHDA and CDR2 SQIVND (reference sequence). This CDR3 region has 15 residues. This CDR3 is CASRPQRGWNTEAFF. CDR3 DNA: TGTGCCAGTAGGCCCCAGAGGGGGTGGAACACTGAAGCTTTCTTT.

By proportion, this clonotype is medium-sized. This chain joins TRBV7-2 and TRBJ2-7; TRBD1 matches 10 bases. CDR3 size: 15 residues. The ends lost 8 bases at V and 4 bases at J; junction bases unmatched: 11. Germline CDR1 SGHTA, CDR2 FQGNSA. CDR3 in amino acids: CASRREDRGGYEQYF. The CDR3 DNA reads TGTGCCAGCCGCAGAGAGGACAGGGGGGGGTACGAGCAGTACTTC.

This clonotype appeared a few times. The chain carries TRBV28 and TRBJ1-6, with TRBD1 as a possible D gene (6 bases). Germline CDR1 MDHEN, CDR2 SYDVKM. This CDR3 is built from 16 residues. Trimming took off 6 bases at V and 2 bases at J, with 14 bases between the two ends. CDR3 in amino acids: CASRHTGLAYNSPLHF. The CDR3 DNA sequence: TGTGCCAGCAGGCATACAGGGTTGGCCTATAATTCACCCCTCCACTTT.

The V and J genes are TRBV11-2 and TRBJ2-7, with 8 nucleotides matching TRBD1. Trimming removed 4 bases from V and 4 bases from J; junction bases left unmatched: 6. The CDR3 totals 14 residues. Germline-derived CDR1 and CDR2 are SGHAT and FQNNGV. The chain's CDR3 is CASSSVGTGYEQYF. The CDR3 coding sequence is TGTGCCAGCAGCTCGGTCGGGACAGGTTACGAGCAGTACTTC.

This clonotype is deemed medium-sized. The gene calls are TRBV20-1 and TRBJ2-3; D may be TRBD1 or TRBD2 (5 bases each). Germline V gives CDR1 DFQATT, CDR2 SNEGSKA (reference sequence). The CDR3 runs 11 residues. The germline V and J ends were trimmed by 6 bases and 2 bases, with 6 bases remaining between them. CDR3 bases: TGCAGTGCAGGGACCACAGATACGCAGTATTTT. Encoded protein: CSAGTTDTQYF.

The chain uses TRBV5-1 and TRBJ1-3, with D uncertain. The CDR3 has 11 residues. The germline gives CDR1 SGHRS, CDR2 YFSETQ. V was pared by 1 base and J by 6 bases, with 2 bases between. CDR3 nucleotides: TGCGCCAGCAGCTTGACAAACACCATATATTTT. Its protein product is CASSLTNTIYF.

Relative to its sample, this clonotype is large. The chain carries TRBV27 and TRBJ2-2; D is ambiguous. This CDR3 spans 14 amino acids. Germline lookup yields CDR1 MNHEY and CDR2 SMNVEV (reference sequence). V lost 5 bases to trimming and J lost 6 bases, with 13 bases between them. DNA for the CDR3: TGTGCCAGCAGTCCCCTCGGGTTTTCCGGGGAGCTGTTTTTT. Amino acid sequence: CASSPLGFSGELFF.

The chain combines TRBV20-1 with TRBJ2-1, with 11 bases identical to TRBD2. J gave up 2 bases and V 4 bases, and 4 bases lay outside the gene matches. The CDR3 extends over 15 amino acids. Germline V gives CDR1 DFQATT, CDR2 SNEGSKA (reference sequence). In nucleotides, the CDR3 is TGCAGTGCTACTGTACTAGCGGGGGCCTACAATGAGCAGTTCTTC. This encodes CSATVLAGAYNEQFF.

This clonotype is labeled as medium-sized. This chain joins TRBV28 and TRBJ1-6; 8 nucleotides match TRBD1. Per the germline V gene, CDR1 is MDHEN and CDR2 is SYDVKM. The CDR3 has 14 residues. J lost 7 bases, V lost 2 bases, and 1 base had no gene match. The CDR3 is CASSLTGGNSPLHF. CDR3 DNA: TGTGCCAGCAGTTTAACAGGGGGGAATTCACCCCTCCACTTT.